Below are 24 T cell receptor beta chains sequenced from a single sample in a study of blood T cells in healthy people across ages. A J-beta primer mix and a sample-barcoded 5' primer were used in a second PCR of about 7 to 12 cycles. Via MiXCR, TCRdb re-called the 5' RACE reads, giving one row per CDR3 protein. The table has nearly 800,000 distinct CDR3 sequences, approximately 53% seen once. Sequencing input: blood. The source of these receptors is a man between 40 and 49 years old in good health.

This clonotype was found a few times. The gene calls are TRBV7-9 and TRBJ1-4; D is ambiguous. The CDR3 extends over 12 amino acids. Per the germline V gene, CDR1 is SEHNR and CDR2 is FQNEAQ (reference sequence). Trimming cost V 4 bases and J 5 bases, with 5 bases left between them. In DNA form, the CDR3 reads TGTGCCAGCAGCTGGATAAATGAAAAACTGTTTTTT. This codes for CASSWINEKLFF.

The V and J genes are TRBV3-1 and TRBJ2-5; 8 bases line up with TRBD2. Germline V gene sequence: CDR1 LGHDT, CDR2 YNNKEL (reference sequence). CDR3 length equals 13 residues. V lost 5 bases and J lost 11; bases outside the gene matches: 10. CDR3: CASSFGGDGEQYF. CDR3 nucleotide sequence: TGTGCCAGCAGCTTCGGGGGGGACGGTGAGCAGTACTTC.

This clonotype has a count of ten or more. V gene TRBV28 combines with J gene TRBJ2-7; D might be TRBD1 (6 bases). The CDR3 runs to 15 residues. The germline gives CDR1 MDHEN, CDR2 SYDVKM. V was trimmed by 4 bases and J by 5 bases, leaving 18 bases between them. The CDR3 DNA sequence: TGTGCCAGCAGTTCATCCGACAGGTTGAACAACGAGCAGTACTTC. Protein product: CASSSSDRLNNEQYF.

This clonotype was picked up a small number of times. The chain uses TRBV7-8 and TRBJ2-3, with TRBD2 matching 12 bases. After removal of 4 bases from V and 3 bases from J, the junction contained 5 bases not matched to a gene. CDR3 length equals 16 residues. CDR1 is SGHVS and CDR2 is FQNEAQ in the germline V gene. In nucleotides, the CDR3 is TGTGCCAGCAGCTCCCACACTAGCGGGGGGACAGATACGCAGTATTTT. Its translation: CASSSHTSGGTDTQYF.

This chain uses TRBV7-2 with TRBJ2-5, with 10 nucleotides matching TRBD2. This CDR3 has 16 amino acids. Germline V gives CDR1 SGHTA, CDR2 FQGNSA. The V segment lost 1 base and the J segment 4 bases; nucleotides outside the gene matches: 6. The CDR3 region has the DNA TGTGCCAGCAGCTTAGGTCAGCGGGGGGGCGGAGAGACCCAGTACTTC. This translates into CASSLGQRGGGETQYF.

The rearrangement uses TRBV10-2 and TRBJ2-5; 8 nucleotides line up with TRBD1. Germline V lookup: CDR1 WSHSY, CDR2 SAAADI. Trimming took 4 bases from V and 2 from J; bases not matched to a gene: 21. The CDR3 extends over 20 amino acids. In nucleotides, the CDR3 is TGCGCCAGCAGTGGAGCGTCGGCCCGGCCAGGGGGCAGGCCTCAAGAGACCCAGTACTTC. This encodes CASSGASARPGGRPQETQYF.

The chain combines TRBV9 with TRBJ2-5; D is perhaps TRBD1 (5 bases). Trimming took off 6 bases at V and 1 base at J, with 13 bases between the two ends. Germline CDR1 SGDLS, CDR2 YYNGEE. The CDR3 has 14 amino acids. The CDR3 spells CASTQGVTQETQYF. For the CDR3, the DNA is TGTGCCAGCACCCAAGGGGTAACCCAAGAGACCCAGTACTTC.

The chain links TRBV4-2 to TRBJ2-1; 7 bases are shared with TRBD2. Germline values: CDR1 LGHNA, CDR2 YNFKEQ. The CDR3 spans 19 residues. Trimming cost V 0 bases and J 0 bases; bases outside gene matches: 11. CDR3 DNA: TGTGCCAGCAGCCAAGATGATTTATTGGGGGGGAGCTCCTACAATGAGCAGTTCTTC. Translating gives CASSQDDLLGGSSYNEQFF.

The chain combines TRBV10-3 with TRBJ1-5; tentative D call: TRBD1 (6 bases). The CDR3 covers 14 residues. Germline CDR1 is ENHRY and CDR2 is SYGVKD. V shed 3 bases and J shed 5 bases, with 11 bases lying between them. CDR3 coding DNA: TGTGCCATCAGTGACGACAGGCGTTATCAGCCCCAGCATTTT. This encodes CAISDDRRYQPQHF.

This clonotype has a handful of counts. The rearrangement joins TRBV6-2 or TRBV6-3 to TRBJ2-7; TRBD2 agrees at 7 bases. Germline values: CDR1 MNHEY, CDR2 SVGEGT. Germline trimming cut 0 bases from V and 5 bases from J; bases unmatched to any gene: 10. The CDR3 has 16 residues. CDR3 nucleotides: TGTGCCAGCAGTTACTCGGGGGGGGATGACAGTCACGAGCAGTACTTC. Amino acids: CASSYSGGDDSHEQYF.

The CDR3 spells CASSKKTSSLTDTQYF. In nucleotides, the CDR3 is TGTGCCAGCAGTAAAAAGACTAGCTCCCTCACAGATACGCAGTATTTT. The chain couples TRBV6-6 to TRBJ2-3; TRBD2 matches at 7 bases. Germline CDR1 reads MNHNY; CDR2 reads SVGAGI (reference sequence). The trim removed 5 bases at V and 2 bases at J, leaving 10 bases unmatched. This CDR3 spans 16 amino acids.

This chain joins TRBV20-1 and TRBJ2-1, with TRBD2 matching 11 bases. V gave up 1 base and J gave up 5 bases; unmatched junction bases: 4. In germline, CDR1 is DFQATT, CDR2 SNEGSKA (reference sequence). The CDR3 runs 15 residues. The CDR3 sequence is CSARASGRIDNEQFF. The CDR3 DNA reads TGCAGTGCTAGAGCTAGCGGGAGGATCGACAATGAGCAGTTCTTC.

The rearrangement links TRBV9 to TRBJ2-3; D remains ambiguous. The ends were cut back, 0 bases at V and 4 bases at J, with 9 bases in the middle. Per germline, CDR1 SGDLS and CDR2 YYNGEE. CDR3 size: 14 residues. The CDR3 region is CASSVEGFSDTQYF. CDR3 DNA sequence: TGTGCCAGCAGCGTAGAAGGGTTCTCAGATACGCAGTATTTT.

A few counts support this clonotype. The chain uses TRBV7-2 and TRBJ1-6; D is possibly TRBD1 (5 bases). The ends were cut back, 5 bases at V and 8 bases at J, with 22 bases in the middle. Germline V gene lookup returns CDR1 SGHTA and CDR2 FQGNSA. The CDR3 is 17 residues long. CDR3 protein: CASSNRQSPMSDSPLHF. Written as DNA, the CDR3 is TGTGCCAGCAGCAATAGACAGAGCCCCATGTCGGATTCACCCCTCCACTTT.

The rearrangement links TRBV5-1 to TRBJ2-5; possibly TRBD1 for D (6 bases). Germline lookup yields CDR1 SGHRS and CDR2 YFSETQ. This CDR3 contains 15 residues. Trimming took 2 bases from V and 1 from J, leaving 12 bases between them. CDR3 region: CASSFVLDSQETQYF. The CDR3 DNA reads as TGCGCCAGCAGCTTTGTTTTGGACAGCCAAGAGACCCAGTACTTC. The whole variable domain, remainder taken from reference TRBV5-1 and TRBJ2-5, is KAGVTQTPRYLIKTRGQQVTLSCSPISGHRSVSWYQQTPGQGLQFLFEYFSETQRNKGNFPGRFSGRQFSNSRSEMNVSTLELGDSALYLCASSFVLDSQETQYFGPGTRLLVL.

This clonotype was recorded only once. The chain uses TRBV4-1 and TRBJ2-7, with 10 bases lining up with TRBD1. This CDR3 is 18 amino acids long. Losses at the gene ends were 0 bases for V and 1 base for J; bases not matched to a gene: 9. CDR1 MGHRA and CDR2 YSYEKL come from the germline V gene. The CDR3 sequence is CASSQEVWGDRGSYEQYF. As DNA, the CDR3 is TGCGCCAGCAGCCAAGAGGTTTGGGGGGACAGGGGATCCTACGAGCAGTACTTC.

The V gene is TRBV28, the J gene TRBJ1-2, with D perhaps TRBD1 (6 bases). CDR1 and CDR2 from the germline V gene are MDHEN and SYDVKM. V was shortened by 2 bases and J by 7 bases, with 11 bases between the two germline ends. The CDR3 has 13 residues. The CDR3 DNA sequence: TGTGCCAGCAGTTTAATGGGGGCGGGTGGCTACACCTTC. Translation: CASSLMGAGGYTF.

On this clonotype: A junction end diverges from the germline sequence, so it may reflect a read error. This sequence joins TRBV5-1 and TRBJ2-3; tentatively, D is TRBD2 (5 bases). Germline values: CDR1 SGHRS, CDR2 YFSETQ. This CDR3 contains 14 residues. CDR3: CASSLADGTNTQYF. The CDR3 coding sequence is TGCGCCAGCAGTCTAGCCGACGGCACAAATACGCAGTATTTT.

This clonotype was observed a handful of times. This sequence joins TRBV6-2 or TRBV6-3 and TRBJ2-7, with D tentatively TRBD2 (6 bases). Trimming removed 7 bases from V and 1 base from J, with 17 bases in between. The CDR3 is 15 residues long. Germline CDR1 MNHEY, CDR2 SVGEGT. The CDR3: CASTDDGRGSYEQYF. The DNA for the CDR3 is TGTGCCAGCACCGACGATGGCCGGGGGTCCTACGAGCAGTACTTC.

This clonotype has only a few counts. The chain employs TRBV5-6 and TRBJ2-5; D unclear. The J call may be wrong; the DNA end is better matched by TRBJ2-7. Germline loops: CDR1 SGHDT, CDR2 YYEEEE. The CDR3 sequence is 14 residues long. The DNA of the CDR3 is TGTGCCAGCAGCTTGTCAGGATTGAGCGACGAGCAGTACTTC. This sequence encodes CASSLSGLSDEQYF.

The gene calls are TRBV20-1 and TRBJ2-7, with D tentatively TRBD1 or TRBD2 (5 bases each). Germline-derived CDR1 and CDR2 are DFQATT and SNEGSKA (reference sequence). V gave up 0 bases and J gave up 7 bases, with 19 bases separating them. This CDR3 contains 15 residues. The chain's CDR3 is CSARDLRGTYNEQYF. The DNA for the CDR3 is TGCAGTGCTAGAGATTTGAGGGGAACCTACAATGAGCAGTACTTC.

This clonotype was observed a few times. The chain's CDR3 is CASSLAGLAGGLETQYF. In nucleotides, the CDR3 is TGTGCCAGCAGCTTAGCCGGACTAGCGGGGGGGCTGGAGACCCAGTACTTC. This rearrangement joins TRBV7-6 to TRBJ2-5; 15 nucleotides line up with TRBD2. The V gene's germline CDR1 is SGHVS and CDR2 FNYEAQ. This CDR3 region has 17 residues. J gave up 5 bases and V 0 bases, and 4 bases lay outside the gene matches.

The gene calls are TRBV20-1 and TRBJ2-1; 7 bases fit TRBD2. The ends lost 6 bases at V and 6 bases at J; junction bases unmatched: 8. The CDR3 is 13 amino acids. Germline CDR1 is DFQATT and CDR2 is SNEGSKA (reference sequence). CDR3 nucleotides: TGCAGTGCAAAAGCGGGACTGCGCAATGAGCAGTTCTTC. This sequence encodes CSAKAGLRNEQFF.

There are a few counts of this clonotype. The chain employs TRBV12-3 or TRBV12-4 and TRBJ1-1; no clear D. The CDR3 spans 11 residues. Trimming shortened V by 3 bases and J by 4 bases, and 3 bases separated the two germline ends. CDR3 in amino acids: CASSLATEAFF. CDR3 in DNA: TGTGCCAGCAGTTTGGCCACTGAAGCTTTCTTT.